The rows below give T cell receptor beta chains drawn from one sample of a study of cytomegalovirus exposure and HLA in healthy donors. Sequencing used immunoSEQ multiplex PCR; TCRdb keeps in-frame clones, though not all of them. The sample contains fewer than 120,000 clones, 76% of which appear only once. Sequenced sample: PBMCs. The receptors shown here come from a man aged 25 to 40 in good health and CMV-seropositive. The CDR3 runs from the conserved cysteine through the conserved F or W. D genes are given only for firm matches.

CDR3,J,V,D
CASSSRPLPGELFF,TRBJ2-2,TRBV28,.
CSVESSGGARETQYF,TRBJ2-5,TRBV29-1,TRBD2
CASSFGGNYGYTF,TRBJ1-2,TRBV27,.
CASSKGQGGPEAFF,TRBJ1-1,TRBV7-9,TRBD1
CASTTTGGSEQYF,TRBJ2-7,TRBV27,TRBD1
CSVVAGTVNTGELFF,TRBJ2-2,TRBV29-1,TRBD1
CASRLPLAGIAGDEQFF,TRBJ2-1,TRBV12-2,.
CASSLDRGTNYGYTF,TRBJ1-2,TRBV5-1,TRBD1
CASSPQVGGGTDTQYF,TRBJ2-3,TRBV7-2,.
CASSLGQTNTGELFF,TRBJ2-2,TRBV5-6,.
CASSLGNSGGYTF,TRBJ1-2,TRBV13,.
CAISSGDYTDTQYF,TRBJ2-3,TRBV10-3,.
CASSPGSGNTIYF,TRBJ1-3,TRBV25-1,.
CASSLTGGDYGYTF,TRBJ1-2,TRBV7-2,TRBD1
CASSSGTGYDEQYF,TRBJ2-7,TRBV27,TRBD1
CALFPGGRSPLHF,TRBJ1-6,TRBV30,TRBD1
CASSLGIEQFF,TRBJ2-1,TRBV7-9,.
CASSPTTGELFF,TRBJ2-2,TRBV6-5,.
CASSWTGDEKLFF,TRBJ1-4,TRBV6-6,TRBD1
CASSVNRAEGTYGYTF,TRBJ1-2,TRBV9,.
CASSIGSGELFF,TRBJ2-2,TRBV19,.
CASSPSGGGLETQYF,TRBJ2-5,TRBV6-5,TRBD2
CASSRVNEQYF,TRBJ2-7,TRBV5-6,.
CASGGARQETQYF,TRBJ2-5,TRBV5-6,.
CASSLGRAGGTREEQYF,TRBJ2-5,TRBV5-1,TRBD2
CASSRENGDTIYF,TRBJ1-3,TRBV2,.
CASSHGQGDTEAFF,TRBJ1-1,TRBV13,TRBD1
CASSSRAGGPGTDTQYF,TRBJ2-3,TRBV11-3,TRBD2
CASSPDGEKLFF,TRBJ1-4,TRBV4-3,.